These 14 T cell receptor beta chains share one sample of origin, sequenced in a study of blood T cell repertoires in COVID-19. The data were produced by immunoSEQ multiplex PCR, yet TCRdb's version contains in-frame clones alone and is incomplete. Found here are 250,000 to 300,000 clones, roughly 87% of them singletons; the top ten hold 2.2%. The sample was peripheral blood. These receptors were taken from a woman between 50 and 59 years old who had recovered from COVID-19.

The chain recombines TRBV19 with TRBJ1-1; TRBD1 matches 9 bases. This CDR3 comprises 15 residues. Germline V lookup: CDR1 LNHDA, CDR2 SQIVND (reference sequence). With 7 bases clipped from V and 4 bases from J, the junction kept 10 bases outside the gene matches. The CDR3 DNA reads as TGTGCCAGTACCACCACAGGGGGCGAGGGCACTGAAGCTTTCTTT. Protein: CASTTTGGEGTEAFF. The whole variable domain, remainder taken from reference TRBV19 and TRBJ1-1, is DGGITQSPKYLFRKEGQNVTLSCEQNLNHDAMYWYRQDPGQGLRLIYYSQIVNDFQKGDIAEGYSVSREKKESFPLTVTSAQKNPTAFYLCASTTTGGEGTEAFFGQGTRLTVV.

The genes are TRBV2 and TRBJ1-3; maybe TRBD1 (5 bases). Germline V gene sequence: CDR1 SNHLY, CDR2 FYNNEI. The germline V and J ends were trimmed by 5 bases and 0 bases, with 14 bases remaining between them. CDR3 size: 16 residues. CDR3 amino acids: CASSPGGGYSGNTIYF. The CDR3 DNA reads as TGTGCCAGCAGTCCGGGGGGGGGATACTCTGGAAACACCATATATTTT.

In this sample, this clone turned up once. This chain uses TRBV5-1 with TRBJ1-1; 7 positions agree with TRBD1. There are 17 residues in the CDR3. Germline V lookup: CDR1 SGHRS, CDR2 YFSETQ. V dropped 4 bases and J dropped 1; count of bases not matched to a gene: 13. The CDR3 DNA is TGCGCCAGCAGCCCCGTGACAGGGCGGTTGGGGAACACTGAAGCTTTCTTT. Its translation is CASSPVTGRLGNTEAFF.

This clone was seen once. This chain uses TRBV30 with TRBJ1-2; D perhaps matches TRBD1 (6 bases). The CDR3 loop spans 15 amino acids. Looked up from germline, CDR1 is GTSNPN and CDR2 is SVGIG (reference sequence). The CDR3: CAFAGGSIGRGGYTF. DNA for the CDR3: TGTGCATTCGCGGGGGGCTCAATTGGTAGGGGTGGCTACACCTTC.

The chain links TRBV18 to TRBJ2-7; TRBD1 matches at 7 bases. V trimming: 4 bases; J trimming: 1 base; junction bases outside the gene matches: 1. CDR1 and CDR2 from the germline V gene are KGHSH and LQKENI. The CDR3 is made up of 13 amino acids. The CDR3 loop reads CASSQGASYEQYF. CDR3 nucleotide sequence: TGTGCCAGCTCACAGGGGGCATCCTACGAGCAGTACTTC.

This clone was recorded at least ten times. The CDR3 sequence: CASSSGGGSHYGYTF. CDR3 bases: TGCGCCAGCAGCTCCGGAGGAGGATCGCACTATGGCTACACCTTC. V is TRBV5-1 and J is TRBJ1-2, with no clear D. Germline CDR1 and CDR2: SGHRS and YFSETQ. V was trimmed by 3 bases and J by 3 bases, leaving 15 bases between them. CDR3 size: 15 residues. Based on the CDR3 plus reference TRBV5-1 and TRBJ1-2, the full variable domain is KAGVTQTPRYLIKTRGQQVTLSCSPISGHRSVSWYQQTPGQGLQFLFEYFSETQRNKGNFPGRFSGRQFSNSRSEMNVSTLELGDSALYLCASSSGGGSHYGYTFGSGTRLTVV.

The chain combines TRBV19 with TRBJ2-7; 13 bases are a match to TRBD2. The CDR3 totals 16 residues. V shed 4 bases, J shed 2 bases, and the junction held 5 bases outside the gene matches. CDR1 is LNHDA, CDR2 SQIVND, per germline (reference sequence). In nucleotides, the CDR3 is TGTGCCAGTAGTACGTCGACTAGCGGGAGGCCCTACGAGCAGTACTTC. Translating it yields CASSTSTSGRPYEQYF. Full variable domain (missing parts from reference TRBV19 and TRBJ2-7): DGGITQSPKYLFRKEGQNVTLSCEQNLNHDAMYWYRQDPGQGLRLIYYSQIVNDFQKGDIAEGYSVSREKKESFPLTVTSAQKNPTAFYLCASSTSTSGRPYEQYFGPGTRLTVT.

V and J are TRBV20-1 and TRBJ1-2, with D uncertain. V was clipped by 3 bases and J by 7 bases, with 12 bases between them. This CDR3 comprises 12 residues. Germline CDR1 and CDR2: DFQATT and SNEGSKA (reference sequence). The CDR3, as DNA: TGCAGTGCTAGTCTCGGGGTTAGTGGCTACACCTTC. This translates into CSASLGVSGYTF.

This chain joins TRBV10-3 and TRBJ2-1; TRBD2 is a possible D gene (5 bases). This CDR3 is 15 amino acids long. CDR1 and CDR2 from the germline V gene are ENHRY and SYGVKD. Trimming took off 6 bases at V and 0 bases at J, with 12 bases between the two ends. CDR3 region: CAIRSSTSSYNEQFF. CDR3 sequence (DNA): TGTGCCATCAGGTCTAGCACCAGCTCCTACAATGAGCAGTTCTTC.

The V and J genes are TRBV4-2 and TRBJ2-5, with TRBD2 matching over 8 bases. Germline V gives CDR1 LGHNA, CDR2 YNFKEQ. This CDR3 is built from 15 residues. V lost 0 bases, J lost 1 base, and 1 base stayed unmatched. In nucleotides, the CDR3 is TGTGCCAGCAGCCAAGATCGGGGGGGCCAAGAGACCCAGTACTTC. Translation gives CASSQDRGGQETQYF.

The chain employs TRBV28 and TRBJ1-4; D is ambiguous. The CDR3 loop spans 15 amino acids. V lost 4 bases to trimming and J lost 3 bases, with 12 bases between them. Germline lookup yields CDR1 MDHEN and CDR2 SYDVKM. CDR3 DNA sequence: TGTGCCAGCAGTTCCCCGCTTAGAGCTAATGAAAAACTGTTTTTT. It yields the protein CASSSPLRANEKLFF. Full variable domain (rest looked up from reference TRBV28 and TRBJ1-4): DVKVTQSSRYLVKRTGEKVFLECVQDMDHENMFWYRQDPGLGLRLIYFSYDVKMKEKGDIPEGYSVSREKKERFSLILESASTNQTSMYLCASSSPLRANEKLFFGSGTQLSVL.

Here the CDR3 DNA reads TGTGCCAGCAGCTATGACACCAACTATGGCTACACCTTC. Its translation is CASSYDTNYGYTF. J is TRBJ1-2 and V is TRBV6-2 or TRBV6-3; D is unresolved. The CDR3 has 13 residues. Trimming took 6 bases from V and 2 from J, leaving 10 bases between them. Per germline, CDR1 MNHEY and CDR2 SVGEGT.

A single count supports this clone. The chain joins TRBV4-1 to TRBJ2-1; 9 bases map to TRBD2. The germline CDR1 and CDR2 sequences are MGHRA and YSYEKL. The V and J ends lost 0 bases and 6 bases, in that order; junction bases with no gene match: 9. This CDR3 comprises 17 residues. CDR3 coding DNA: TGCGCCAGCAGCCAAGAGAGGCTAGCGGGGATCTCCAATGAGCAGTTCTTC. Amino acid sequence: CASSQERLAGISNEQFF.

The V gene is TRBV11-3, the J gene TRBJ2-1; D call uncertain. The CDR3 sequence is 16 residues long. CDR1 is SGHNT and CDR2 is YENEEA in the germline V gene. V lost 5 bases and J 4 bases, leaving 18 bases between the germline ends. The CDR3 DNA reads TGTGCCAGCAGCGTAGGTCACGGAGAAGTTTACAATGAGCAGTTCTTC. Its translation: CASSVGHGEVYNEQFF. Combining the CDR3 with reference TRBV11-3 and TRBJ2-1 gives the whole variable domain EAGVVQSPRYKIIEKKQPVAFWCNPISGHNTLYWYLQNLGQGPELLIRYENEEAVDDSQLPKDRFSAERLKGVDSTLKIQPAELGDSAVYLCASSVGHGEVYNEQFFGPGTRLTVL.